The sequence of this TCR beta chain was determined in a study of blood T cell repertoires in COVID-19. CDR1 and CDR2 (germline): MNHEY, SVGEGT. The CDR3 runs to 15 residues. Trimming stripped 1 base from V and 8 bases from J, with 14 bases between. Libraries were prepared by immunoSEQ multiplex PCR; TCRdb keeps only in-frame clonotypes and omits some of them. There are about 270,000 clones in the sample; roughly 86% occur only once, and 1.6% lies in the top ten. Material: peripheral blood. The chain employs TRBV6-2 or TRBV6-3 and TRBJ2-2, with D possibly being TRBD2 (6 bases). This TCR came from an older woman who had recovered from COVID-19. CDR3 in amino acids: CASSYLDYRLGELFF. DNA for the CDR3: TGTGCCAGCAGTTACTTGGACTATAGGTTAGGGGAGCTGTTTTTT.